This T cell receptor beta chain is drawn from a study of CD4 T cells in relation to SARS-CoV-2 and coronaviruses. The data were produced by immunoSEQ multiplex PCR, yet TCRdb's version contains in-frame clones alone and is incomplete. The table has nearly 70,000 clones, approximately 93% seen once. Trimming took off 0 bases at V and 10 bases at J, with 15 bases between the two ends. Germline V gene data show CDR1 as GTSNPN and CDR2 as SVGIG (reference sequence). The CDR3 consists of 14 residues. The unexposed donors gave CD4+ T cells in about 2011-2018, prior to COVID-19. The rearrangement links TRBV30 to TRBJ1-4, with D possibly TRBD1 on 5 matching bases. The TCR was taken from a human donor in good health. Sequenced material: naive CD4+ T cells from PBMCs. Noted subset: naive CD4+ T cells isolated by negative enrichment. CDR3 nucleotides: TGTGCCTGGAGTGTTGTAGGGGCCAAGGGAAAACTGTTTTTT. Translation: CAWSVVGAKGKLFF. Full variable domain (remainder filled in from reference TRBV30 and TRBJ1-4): SQTIHQWPATLVQPVGSPLSLECTVEGTSNPNLYWYRQAAGRGLQLLFYSVGIGQISSEVPQNLSASRPQDRQFILSSKKLLLSDSGFYLCAWSVVGAKGKLFFGSGTQLSVL.